The entry below gives a single T cell receptor (beta chain) sequence along with its context. The data belong to a study of blood T cell repertoires in COVID-19. Donors in Cohort 3 who had recovered were those with two negative PCRs, healthcare professional clearance, or resolution of their symptoms. The repertoire was sequenced with immunoSEQ multiplex PCR; TCRdb's copy has only in-frame clones and lacks some. The data hold a few hundred thousand clones, with 92% observed a single time. The sequenced material came from PBMCs or T cells enriched from blood (not recorded which). The clonotype comes from a woman between 25 and 40 years old who had recovered from COVID-19.

The CDR3 is CASGYRDEEQYF. CDR3 coding DNA: TGTGCCAGCGGATACAGGGATGAGGAGCAGTACTTC. The chain couples TRBV28 to TRBJ2-7, with D perhaps TRBD1 (6 bases). V was pared by 8 bases and J by 7 bases, with 15 bases between. The CDR3 totals 12 residues. Germline V gene lookup returns CDR1 MDHEN and CDR2 SYDVKM.